The following is a TCR beta chain sequence with its context. The V gene end was trimmed by 4 bases and the J gene end by 4 bases; junction bases not matched to a gene: 9. From germline, CDR1 is SGHVS and CDR2 FQNEAQ. The CDR3 runs to 15 residues. The data belong to a study of technical replicates of blood from a few donors. TCRdb's table, derived via immunoSEQ multiplex PCR, lists solely in-frame clones and lacks some. The data contain about 95,000 clones, roughly 95% of them singletons. The sequenced sample consisted of T cells isolated from PBMCs. The TCR sequence derives from a human donor in good health. The chain combines TRBV7-8 with TRBJ2-7; TRBD2 aligns across 8 bases. Here the CDR3 DNA reads TGTGCCAGCAGCTATCAGCGGGAGAATACATACGAGCAGTACTTC. Its protein product is CASSYQRENTYEQYF.